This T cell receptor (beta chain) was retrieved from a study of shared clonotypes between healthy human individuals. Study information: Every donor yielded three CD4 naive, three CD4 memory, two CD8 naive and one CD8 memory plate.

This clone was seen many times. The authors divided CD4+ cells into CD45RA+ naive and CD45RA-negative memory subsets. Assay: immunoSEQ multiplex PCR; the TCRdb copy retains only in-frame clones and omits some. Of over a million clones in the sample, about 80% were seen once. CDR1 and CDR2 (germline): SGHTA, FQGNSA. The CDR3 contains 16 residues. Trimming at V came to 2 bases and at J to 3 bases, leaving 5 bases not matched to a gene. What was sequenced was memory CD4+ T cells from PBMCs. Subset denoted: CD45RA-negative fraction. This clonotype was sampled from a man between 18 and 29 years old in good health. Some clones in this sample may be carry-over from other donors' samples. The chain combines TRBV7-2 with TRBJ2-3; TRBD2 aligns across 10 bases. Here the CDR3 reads CASSLHSGRKTDTQYF. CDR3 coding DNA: TGTGCCAGCAGCTTACATAGCGGGAGGAAGACAGATACGCAGTATTTT. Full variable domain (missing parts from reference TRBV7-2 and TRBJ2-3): GAGVSQSPSNKVTEKGKDVELRCDPISGHTALYWYRQSLGQGLEFLIYFQGNSAPDKSGLPSDRFSAERTGGSVSTLTIQRTQQEDSAVYLCASSLHSGRKTDTQYFGPGTRLTVL.